Following are 17 T cell receptor beta chains from one sample sequenced in a study of T cell responses to AZD1222 COVID-19 vaccine. Using immunoSEQ multiplex PCR, the repertoire was profiled, and TCRdb retains in-frame clones only, with some absent. The sample has around 130,000 clones, about nine tenths seen once. The sequencing used peripheral blood, collected on day 0 of AZD1222 vaccination. The receptor set was obtained from an adult in good health.

The J gene is TRBJ1-5, the V gene TRBV27; D uncertain. V dropped 3 bases and J dropped 1 base, with 7 bases sitting between them. The CDR3 is made up of 14 amino acids. CDR1 is MNHEY, CDR2 SMNVEV, per germline (reference sequence). DNA for the CDR3: TGTGCCAGCAGTTTGTACGGGAGCAATCAGCCCCAGCATTTT. It encodes CASSLYGSNQPQHF.

This chain joins TRBV25-1 and TRBJ1-3; 10 nucleotides line up with TRBD1. The CDR3 is 16 residues long. CDR1 and CDR2 (germline): MGHDK, SYGVNS. V was pared by 1 base and J by 2 bases, with 2 bases of the junction left unmatched. The CDR3 DNA sequence: TGTGCCAGCAGTGAATGGGGGACAGGGGCTGGAAACACCATATATTTT. Translating gives CASSEWGTGAGNTIYF.

The chain links TRBV19 to TRBJ1-1; a possible D gene is TRBD1 (6 bases). The CDR3 consists of 12 residues. Germline V gene lookup returns CDR1 LNHDA and CDR2 SQIVND (reference sequence). Trimming left V 10 bases short and J 1 base short, with 10 bases between. CDR3 sequence: CATQGQNTEAFF. In DNA form, the CDR3 reads TGTGCCACTCAGGGGCAGAACACTGAAGCTTTCTTT.

The V gene is TRBV5-4, the J gene TRBJ2-1; D tentatively reads TRBD1 or TRBD2 (5 bases each). The CDR3 covers 16 residues. CDR1 is SGHNT, CDR2 YYREEE, per germline (reference sequence). Trimming took 0 bases from V and 0 from J, leaving 10 bases between them. The CDR3 DNA reads TGTGCCAGCAGCTTGGGGGGGTCGAGCTCCTACAATGAGCAGTTCTTC. It specifies CASSLGGSSSYNEQFF.

The V gene is TRBV2, the J gene TRBJ1-5; unclear D gene. Germline CDR1 reads SNHLY; CDR2 reads FYNNEI. The V end was cut by 3 bases, the J end by 2 bases, with 11 bases between. The CDR3 consists of 15 residues. CDR3 nucleotide sequence: TGTGCCAGCAGTGAGGATGGTTATCGCAATCAGCCCCAGCATTTT. It translates to CASSEDGYRNQPQHF.

The chain combines TRBV28 with TRBJ1-4; TRBD1 matches 7 bases. The V and J ends lost 5 bases and 7 bases, in that order; junction bases with no gene match: 16. Germline V lookup: CDR1 MDHEN, CDR2 SYDVKM. The CDR3 covers 17 residues. CDR3 DNA: TGTGCCAGCAGTCTAGCAGGGACAGCCGCGGACGGTGAAAAACTGTTTTTT. As protein: CASSLAGTAADGEKLFF.

This clone has just one count. V usage is TRBV15 and J usage is TRBJ1-1, with D possibly matching TRBD1 (5 bases). Trimming removed 2 bases from V and 6 bases from J, with 16 bases in between. The germline V gene has CDR1 LNHNV and CDR2 YYDKDF (reference sequence). The CDR3 is 15 residues long. The CDR3 region has the DNA TGTGCCACCAGCAGATCTTGGGGGAATGGGGCTGAAGCTTTCTTT. It translates to CATSRSWGNGAEAFF.

This clone is a singleton in its sample. The V gene is TRBV7-3, the J gene TRBJ2-3; D gene ambiguous. V gave up 6 bases and J gave up 1 base, with 14 bases separating them. This CDR3 contains 15 residues. Germline CDR1 reads SGHTA; CDR2 reads FQGTGA. The CDR3, as DNA: TGTGCCAGCAGTCGCAGGTTGGACGGCACAGATACGCAGTATTTT. Translating it yields CASSRRLDGTDTQYF.

J is TRBJ1-6 and V is TRBV28, with 9 bases aligning to TRBD1. V was clipped by 10 bases and J by 11 bases; unmatched bases: 9. This CDR3 contains 13 residues. Germline V gene sequence: CDR1 MDHEN, CDR2 SYDVKM. The CDR3 DNA is TGTGCCACCCATAGAAGGACAGGGGCACCCCTCCACTTT. This codes for CATHRRTGAPLHF. Complete variable domain (other parts from reference TRBV28 and TRBJ1-6): DVKVTQSSRYLVKRTGEKVFLECVQDMDHENMFWYRQDPGLGLRLIYFSYDVKMKEKGDIPEGYSVSREKKERFSLILESASTNQTSMYLCATHRRTGAPLHFGNGTRLTVT.

The J gene is TRBJ2-3, the V gene TRBV27, with TRBD1 identical over 7 bases. The junction had 12 bases not matched to a gene; V was cut back by 6 bases and J by 3 bases. Looked up from germline, CDR1 is MNHEY and CDR2 is SMNVEV (reference sequence). The length of the CDR3 is 16 residues. CDR3 sequence (DNA): TGTGCCAGCAGCCGCAGACAGGGTCTACAAACAGATACGCAGTATTTT. It codes for CASSRRQGLQTDTQYF.

V usage is TRBV28 and J usage is TRBJ1-1; 9 positions match TRBD1. Germline CDR1 reads MDHEN; CDR2 reads SYDVKM. Trimming at V came to 4 bases and at J to 4 bases, leaving 7 bases not matched to a gene. The CDR3 is 15 residues long. The CDR3 DNA reads TGTGCCAGCAGTTCCGGACAGGGGCTGGCCACTGAAGCTTTCTTT. Protein product: CASSSGQGLATEAFF.

The genes are TRBV7-3 and TRBJ1-1, with 8 bases matching TRBD1. CDR3 length equals 15 residues. The germline CDR1 and CDR2 sequences are SGHTA and FQGTGA. V lost 5 bases to trimming and J lost 6 bases; unmatched junction nucleotides: 11. CDR3 protein: CASSPGTGGRSEAFF. The CDR3 coding sequence is TGTGCCAGCAGCCCTGGTACAGGGGGGCGGTCTGAAGCTTTCTTT.

In the case of this clone: The same CDR3 can be traced to other DNA sequences in this sample. The gene calls are TRBV19 and TRBJ2-5, with D maybe TRBD1 (6 bases). The CDR3 spans 12 residues. Germline V gene data show CDR1 as LNHDA and CDR2 as SQIVND (reference sequence). With 3 bases removed from V and 4 bases from J, the gap between germline ends came to 6 bases. The CDR3 protein is CASSIRGETQYF. DNA of the CDR3: TGTGCCAGTAGTATCAGGGGAGAGACCCAGTACTTC.

This chain links TRBV7-9 with TRBJ2-7; D is ambiguous. Germline V CDR1 and CDR2: SEHNR, FQNEAQ (reference sequence). Trimming pared 1 base from V and 5 bases from J, leaving 3 bases between. This CDR3 is 11 amino acids long. The CDR3 sequence: CASSLGDEQYF. The CDR3 coding sequence is TGTGCCAGCAGCTTAGGCGACGAGCAGTACTTC.

This clone was picked up one time. The sample contains more than one DNA sequence encoding this CDR3. V and J are TRBV18 and TRBJ1-1; no clear D. V lost 3 bases to trimming and J lost 2 bases, with 7 bases between them. The germline V gene encodes CDR1 KGHSH and CDR2 LQKENI. There are 13 residues in the CDR3. CDR3 DNA sequence: TGTGCCAGCTCACCCGGAGTAAACACTGAAGCTTTCTTT. Translated, it gives CASSPGVNTEAFF.

V usage is TRBV6-5 and J usage is TRBJ1-6; D possibly corresponds to TRBD1 (6 bases). Germline CDR1 is MNHEY and CDR2 is SVGAGI. This CDR3 is built from 15 residues. With 6 bases removed from V and 7 bases from J, the gap between germline ends came to 16 bases. DNA for the CDR3: TGTGCCAGCAGAAAAACCGACAGGCGGAATTCACCCCTCCACTTT. As protein: CASRKTDRRNSPLHF.

This sequence joins TRBV7-8 and TRBJ1-1; D is perhaps TRBD1 (5 bases). Trimming took off 2 bases at V and 7 bases at J, with 23 bases between the two ends. The CDR3 loop spans 17 amino acids. CDR1 is SGHVS, CDR2 FQNEAQ, per germline. For the CDR3, the DNA is TGTGCCAGCAGCTTAAGGGAGGCCACAGGTGCGGCTATTGAAGCTTTCTTT. Amino acids: CASSLREATGAAIEAFF.